Below, 28 T cell receptor beta chains from the same sample are listed, as sequenced in a study of CD8+ T cells in alopecia areata. Documented treatment: oral pan-JAK inhibitor, 5-10 mg twice daily. In each case, RNA was isolated and then reverse transcribed into cDNA as the sequencing template. Method: immunoSEQ multiplex PCR; TCRdb's copy keeps in-frame clones and lacks some. In the table there are around 190,000 clones, 64% of which are singletons. This specimen consisted of CD4+ T cells sorted from blood, obtained at week 4, from a patient treated with tofacitinib. Source of these receptors: a human donor with alopecia areata.

This clone was seen a handful of times. This chain joins TRBV6-1 and TRBJ1-2; perhaps TRBD1 as D (5 bases). The V and J ends lost 3 bases and 6 bases respectively, with 11 bases between them. From germline, CDR1 is MNHNS and CDR2 SASEGT. The CDR3 is 13 amino acids. The CDR3 DNA is TGTGCCAGCAGTGACCAGGGCCGAAATGGCTACACCTTC. Translated, it gives CASSDQGRNGYTF.

The chain's CDR3 is CSAGTVMNTEAFF. The CDR3, as DNA: TGCAGCGCAGGGACAGTCATGAACACTGAAGCTTTCTTT. The chain is built from TRBV29-1 and TRBJ1-1; 7 positions match TRBD1. V dropped 7 bases and J dropped 0; count of bases not matched to a gene: 5. CDR1 SQVTM and CDR2 ANQGSEA come from the germline V gene. This CDR3 has 13 amino acids.

This clone was picked up a small number of times. The chain carries TRBV5-1 and TRBJ2-1, with 11 bases matching TRBD2. This CDR3 is 14 amino acids long. With 6 bases clipped from V and 5 bases from J, the junction kept 4 bases outside the gene matches. The V gene's germline CDR1 is SGHRS and CDR2 YFSETQ. The CDR3 loop reads CASTLAGGDNEQFF. CDR3 sequence (DNA): TGCGCCAGCACCCTAGCGGGGGGCGACAATGAGCAGTTCTTC.

The J gene is TRBJ1-1, the V gene TRBV18, with 7 bases matching TRBD1. The germline V gene encodes CDR1 KGHSH and CDR2 LQKENI. This CDR3 comprises 14 residues. Trimming at V came to 7 bases and at J to 0 bases, leaving 5 bases not matched to a gene. The CDR3 sequence: CASCGTDLNTEAFF. CDR3 nucleotide sequence: TGTGCCAGCTGCGGGACAGATTTGAACACTGAAGCTTTCTTT.

This chain links TRBV18 with TRBJ2-6; D may be TRBD2 (5 bases). The germline V gene encodes CDR1 KGHSH and CDR2 LQKENI. This CDR3 spans 16 amino acids. V lost 6 bases and J lost 4, with 16 bases in between. The CDR3 sequence: CASSLRERGGANVLTF. CDR3 sequence (DNA): TGTGCCAGCTCGCTTAGGGAGCGTGGAGGGGCCAACGTCCTGACTTTC.

The chain employs TRBV5-1 and TRBJ2-6, with TRBD2 as a possible D gene (5 bases). V was cut by 3 bases and J by 3 bases, with 19 bases left in between. CDR3 length: 18 amino acids. Germline V gives CDR1 SGHRS, CDR2 YFSETQ. As DNA, the CDR3 is TGCGCCAGCAGCTCGCGAAACAGAATCGGGGATGGGGCCAACGTCCTGACTTTC. Translation: CASSSRNRIGDGANVLTF.

This clone was found a few times. The J gene is TRBJ2-6, the V gene TRBV5-1; D is unclear. CDR3 size: 16 residues. Between the trimmed V and J ends, which lost 7 bases and 2 bases, there was a span of 16 bases. Germline V gene sequence: CDR1 SGHRS, CDR2 YFSETQ. The CDR3 region has the DNA TGCGCCAGCGGTCGGACCGACCTAGCTGGGGCCAACGTCCTGACTTTC. Translation: CASGRTDLAGANVLTF.

V is TRBV4-3 and J is TRBJ2-1; D tentatively fits TRBD1 or TRBD2 (5 bases each). V was trimmed by 4 bases and J by 15 bases, leaving 19 bases between them. The CDR3 is 13 amino acids. CDR1 and CDR2 from the germline V gene are LGHNA and YSLEER. CDR3 sequence reads: CASSPPPGPHRFF. CDR3 sequence (DNA): TGCGCCAGCAGCCCACCGCCGGGGCCCCATCGGTTCTTC.

The gene calls are TRBV7-6 and TRBJ1-6; D might be TRBD1 (6 bases). CDR3 size: 15 residues. The V end lost 1 base, the J end lost 6 bases, and 10 bases lay between the germline ends. The germline gives CDR1 SGHVS, CDR2 FNYEAQ. As DNA, the CDR3 is TGTGCCAGCAGCTTAGGACAGGCGCTTAATTCACCCCTCCACTTT. It translates to CASSLGQALNSPLHF. Variable domain in full (rest from reference TRBV7-6 and TRBJ1-6): GAGVSQSPRYKVTKRGQDVALRCDPISGHVSLYWYRQALGQGPEFLTYFNYEAQQDKSGLPNDRFSAERPEGSISTLTIQRTEQRDSAMYRCASSLGQALNSPLHFGNGTRLTVT.

V usage is TRBV6-5 and J usage is TRBJ2-6; D gene unclear. Germline loops: CDR1 MNHEY, CDR2 SVGAGI. The V end was cut by 6 bases, the J end by 0 bases, with 9 bases between. The length of the CDR3 is 15 residues. Written as DNA, the CDR3 is TGTGCCAGCAGATCCGACGCCTCTGGGGCCAACGTCCTGACTTTC. Translating it yields CASRSDASGANVLTF.

The chain has TRBV7-2 and TRBJ2-2; no clear D. The length of the CDR3 is 12 residues. The germline V gene encodes CDR1 SGHTA and CDR2 FQGNSA. Trimming stripped 3 bases from V and 8 bases from J, with 7 bases between. The CDR3 region is CASSFARGELFF. The CDR3 DNA is TGTGCCAGCAGCTTCGCCCGGGGGGAGCTGTTTTTT.

The V gene is TRBV11-2, the J gene TRBJ2-5, with D possibly being TRBD2 (6 bases). This CDR3 is built from 12 residues. Trimming took 3 bases from V and 9 from J, leaving 11 bases between them. CDR1 is SGHAT and CDR2 is FQNNGV in the germline V gene. DNA for the CDR3: TGTGCCAGCAGCTTGCTAGGCGGGGCCCAGTACTTC. This translates into CASSLLGGAQYF. The complete variable domain, with remaining parts taken from reference TRBV11-2 and TRBJ2-5, reads EAGVAQSPRYKIIEKRQSVAFWCNPISGHATLYWYQQILGQGPKLLIQFQNNGVVDDSQLPKDRFSAERLKGVDSTLKIQPAKLEDSAVYLCASSLLGGAQYFGPGTRLLVL.

In its sample, this clone was seen a few times. The V call is TRBV5-1, the J call TRBJ2-5; D unresolved. Germline V gene sequence: CDR1 SGHRS, CDR2 YFSETQ. V lost 0 bases and J 1 base, leaving 7 bases between the germline ends. The CDR3 runs to 14 residues. The CDR3 protein is CASSLEGFQETQYF. Written as DNA, the CDR3 is TGCGCCAGCAGCTTGGAGGGTTTCCAAGAGACCCAGTACTTC.

V is TRBV2 and J is TRBJ2-1; D gene unclear. Germline values: CDR1 SNHLY, CDR2 FYNNEI. The CDR3 has 16 residues. Trimming shortened V by 2 bases and J by 2 bases, and 13 bases separated the two germline ends. The CDR3 bases are TGTGCCAGCAGTGAAAGGTGGGCACCTCCCTACAATGAGCAGTTCTTC. Translating gives CASSERWAPPYNEQFF.

V usage is TRBV6-5 and J usage is TRBJ2-7; 13 bases align to TRBD2. Germline V gene data show CDR1 as MNHEY and CDR2 as SVGAGI. V dropped 7 bases and J dropped 6; count of bases not matched to a gene: 9. The CDR3 is 15 amino acids. CDR3 bases: TGTGCCAGCACCAAGATAACTAGCGGGGGGGGCGAGCAGTACTTC. Its protein product is CASTKITSGGGEQYF.

This chain links TRBV7-2 with TRBJ1-2, with 8 nucleotides matching TRBD1. V lost 5 bases and J lost 7; bases outside the gene matches: 9. The germline V gene encodes CDR1 SGHTA and CDR2 FQGNSA. CDR3 length: 14 residues. The CDR3 spells CASSLDRGSGGYTF. The DNA for the CDR3 is TGTGCCAGCAGCCTAGACAGGGGATCGGGTGGCTACACCTTC.

This clone was seen just once. This chain uses TRBV27 with TRBJ1-2; D may be TRBD1 (6 bases). CDR1 and CDR2 (germline): MNHEY, SMNVEV (reference sequence). V gave up 2 bases and J gave up 4 bases, with 14 bases separating them. The length of the CDR3 is 15 residues. As DNA, the CDR3 is TGTGCCAGCAGTTTAAAGGGGGTCGGATCCTATGGCTACACCTTC. Its protein is CASSLKGVGSYGYTF.

The chain carries TRBV29-1 and TRBJ2-3; 9 nucleotides match TRBD1. The ends lost 4 bases at V and 5 bases at J; junction bases unmatched: 4. From germline, CDR1 is SQVTM and CDR2 ANQGSEA. The CDR3 length is 13 residues. The CDR3 loop reads CSVVGTGKDTQYF. CDR3 DNA: TGCAGCGTTGTAGGGACAGGGAAAGATACGCAGTATTTT.

Notes on this clone: Other DNA sequences within the sample encode an identical CDR3. The chain links TRBV7-9 to TRBJ2-3; TRBD2 matches at 11 bases. Germline V gives CDR1 SEHNR, CDR2 FQNEAQ (reference sequence). Trimming cost V 4 bases and J 1 base; bases outside gene matches: 1. This CDR3 is built from 15 residues. The CDR3 DNA reads TGTGCCAGCAGCTCGGGACTAGCGGGCACAGATACGCAGTATTTT. Translation gives CASSSGLAGTDTQYF.

This clone was seen a few times. The chain has TRBV7-9 and TRBJ2-5, with TRBD1 as a possible D gene (5 bases). The CDR3 contains 14 residues. Germline CDR1 is SEHNR and CDR2 is FQNEAQ (reference sequence). Trimming took off 4 bases at V and 0 bases at J, with 9 bases between the two ends. The CDR3 spells CASSSTANQETQYF. The DNA for the CDR3 is TGTGCCAGCAGCTCGACAGCTAACCAAGAGACCCAGTACTTC.

The chain uses TRBV13 and TRBJ1-6, with 8 nucleotides matching TRBD1. CDR1 PRHDT and CDR2 FYEKMQ come from the germline V gene (reference sequence). V was pared by 5 bases and J by 7 bases, with 10 bases of the junction left unmatched. The CDR3 contains 16 residues. CDR3 sequence: CASSPLGTGGNSPLHF. As DNA, the CDR3 is TGTGCCAGCAGCCCTCTCGGGACAGGCGGAAATTCACCCCTCCACTTT.

The V call is TRBV30, the J call TRBJ2-5; D is uncertain. The V gene lost 1 base and the J gene lost 1 base, with 1 base spanning the gap. Germline lookup yields CDR1 GTSNPN and CDR2 SVGIG (reference sequence). The CDR3 covers 11 residues. The CDR3 sequence: CAWSAQETQYF. DNA of the CDR3: TGTGCCTGGAGTGCCCAAGAGACCCAGTACTTC.

This clone occurred a few times. The rearrangement links TRBV29-1 to TRBJ2-2; TRBD1 aligns across 11 bases. Germline V gene sequence: CDR1 SQVTM, CDR2 ANQGSEA. J gave up 2 bases and V 7 bases, and 3 bases lay outside the gene matches. The CDR3 consists of 14 residues. This CDR3 is CSGGTGGNTGELFF. As DNA, the CDR3 is TGCAGCGGAGGGACAGGGGGAAACACCGGGGAGCTGTTTTTT.

The chain joins TRBV30 to TRBJ2-6; D is uncertain. The V end was cut by 3 bases, the J end by 0 bases, with 6 bases between. CDR3 length equals 14 residues. Germline CDR1 reads GTSNPN; CDR2 reads SVGIG (reference sequence). The CDR3 nucleotides read TGTGCCTGGAGAGAAAACTCTGGGGCCAACGTCCTGACTTTC. It specifies CAWRENSGANVLTF.

V is TRBV10-3 and J is TRBJ1-4; D ambiguous. CDR3 size: 15 residues. Germline values: CDR1 ENHRY, CDR2 SYGVKD. Trimming took off 0 bases at V and 7 bases at J, with 12 bases between the two ends. The CDR3 spells CAISESAVSIEKLFF. CDR3 DNA: TGTGCCATCAGTGAGTCGGCAGTGAGCATTGAAAAACTGTTTTTT.

The chain is built from TRBV7-9 and TRBJ1-4; D not resolved. CDR1 is SEHNR and CDR2 is FQNEAQ in the germline V gene (reference sequence). V gave up 5 bases and J gave up 0 bases, with 10 bases separating them. This CDR3 contains 15 residues. CDR3 bases: TGTGCCAGCAGCGCCCCACTGTCAACTAATGAAAAACTGTTTTTT. This encodes CASSAPLSTNEKLFF.

This chain uses TRBV2 with TRBJ1-6; possibly TRBD1 for D (5 bases). Looked up from germline, CDR1 is SNHLY and CDR2 is FYNNEI. The CDR3 length is 17 residues. V lost 0 bases to trimming and J lost 9 bases, with 18 bases between them. CDR3 sequence: CASSEALNSGFASPLHF. DNA of the CDR3: TGTGCCAGCAGTGAAGCCCTCAACTCAGGGTTCGCTTCACCCCTCCACTTT.

The CDR3 nucleotides are TGTGCCAGCAGCCAAGCCTTCGTCAGGCACAAAAACATTCAGTACTTC. Translation gives CASSQAFVRHKNIQYF. The V gene is TRBV4-2, the J gene TRBJ2-4; D not resolved. The CDR3 runs 16 residues. V was cut by 1 base and J by 3 bases, with 13 bases left in between. CDR1 and CDR2 from the germline V gene are LGHNA and YNFKEQ.